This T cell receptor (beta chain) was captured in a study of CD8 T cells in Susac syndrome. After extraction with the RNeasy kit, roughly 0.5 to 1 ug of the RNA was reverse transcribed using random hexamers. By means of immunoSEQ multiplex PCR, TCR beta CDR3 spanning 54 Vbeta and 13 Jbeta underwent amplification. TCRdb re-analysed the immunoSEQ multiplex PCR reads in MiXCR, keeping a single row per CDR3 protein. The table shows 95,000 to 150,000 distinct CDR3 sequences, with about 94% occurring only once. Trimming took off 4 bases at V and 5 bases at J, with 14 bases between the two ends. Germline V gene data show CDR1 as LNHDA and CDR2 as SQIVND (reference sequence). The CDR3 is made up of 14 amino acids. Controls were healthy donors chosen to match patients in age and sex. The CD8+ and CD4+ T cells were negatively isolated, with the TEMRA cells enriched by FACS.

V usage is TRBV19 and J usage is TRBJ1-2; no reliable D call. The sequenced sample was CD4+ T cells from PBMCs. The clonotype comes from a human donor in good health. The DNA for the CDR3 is TGTGCCAGTAGTAGGACGCCCGAGGCGTATGGCTACACCTTC. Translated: CASSRTPEAYGYTF.